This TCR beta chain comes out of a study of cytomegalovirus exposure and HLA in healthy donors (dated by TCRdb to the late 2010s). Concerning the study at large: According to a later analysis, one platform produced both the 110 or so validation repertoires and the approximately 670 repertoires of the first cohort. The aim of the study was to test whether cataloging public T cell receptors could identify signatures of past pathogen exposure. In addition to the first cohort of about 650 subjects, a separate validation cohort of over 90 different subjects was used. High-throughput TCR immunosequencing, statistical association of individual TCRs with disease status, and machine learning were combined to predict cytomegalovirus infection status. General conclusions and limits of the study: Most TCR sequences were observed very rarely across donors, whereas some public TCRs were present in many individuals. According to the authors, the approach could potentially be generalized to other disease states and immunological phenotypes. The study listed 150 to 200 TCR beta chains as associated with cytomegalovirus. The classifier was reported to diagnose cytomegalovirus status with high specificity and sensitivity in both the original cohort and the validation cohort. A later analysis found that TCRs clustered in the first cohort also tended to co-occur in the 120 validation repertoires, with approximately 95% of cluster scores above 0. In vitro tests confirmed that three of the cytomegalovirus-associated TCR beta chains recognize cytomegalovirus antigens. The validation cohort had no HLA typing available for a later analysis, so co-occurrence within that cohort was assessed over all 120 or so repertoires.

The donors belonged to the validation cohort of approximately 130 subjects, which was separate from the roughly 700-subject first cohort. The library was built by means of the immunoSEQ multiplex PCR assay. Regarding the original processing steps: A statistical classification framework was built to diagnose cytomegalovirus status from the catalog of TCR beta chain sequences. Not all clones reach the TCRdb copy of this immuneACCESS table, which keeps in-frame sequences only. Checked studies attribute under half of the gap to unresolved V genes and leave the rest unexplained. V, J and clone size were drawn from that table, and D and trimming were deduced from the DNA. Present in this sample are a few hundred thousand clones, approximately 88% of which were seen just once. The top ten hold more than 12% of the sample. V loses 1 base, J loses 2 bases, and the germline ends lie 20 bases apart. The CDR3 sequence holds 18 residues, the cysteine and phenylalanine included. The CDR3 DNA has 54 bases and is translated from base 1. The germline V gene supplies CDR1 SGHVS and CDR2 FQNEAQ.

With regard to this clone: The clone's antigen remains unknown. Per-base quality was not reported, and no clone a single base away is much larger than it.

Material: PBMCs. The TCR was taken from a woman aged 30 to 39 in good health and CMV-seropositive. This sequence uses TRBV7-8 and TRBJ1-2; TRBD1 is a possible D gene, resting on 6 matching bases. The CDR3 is CASSLELSQGSRNYGYTF. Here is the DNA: TGTGCCAGCAGCTTAGAGCTTTCACAGGGATCGAGAAACTATGGCTACACCTTC.